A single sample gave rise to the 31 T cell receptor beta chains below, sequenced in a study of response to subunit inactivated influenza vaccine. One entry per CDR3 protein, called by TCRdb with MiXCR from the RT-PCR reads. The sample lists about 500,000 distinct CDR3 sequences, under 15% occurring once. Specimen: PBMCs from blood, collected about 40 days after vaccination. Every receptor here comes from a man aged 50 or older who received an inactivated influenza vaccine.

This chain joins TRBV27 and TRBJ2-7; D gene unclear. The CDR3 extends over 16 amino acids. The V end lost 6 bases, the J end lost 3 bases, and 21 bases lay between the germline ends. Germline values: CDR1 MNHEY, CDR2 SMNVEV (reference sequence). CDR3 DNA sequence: TGTGCCAGCAGCCAGAAGAACCCAGGTCCCATCTACGAGCAGTACTTC. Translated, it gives CASSQKNPGPIYEQYF.

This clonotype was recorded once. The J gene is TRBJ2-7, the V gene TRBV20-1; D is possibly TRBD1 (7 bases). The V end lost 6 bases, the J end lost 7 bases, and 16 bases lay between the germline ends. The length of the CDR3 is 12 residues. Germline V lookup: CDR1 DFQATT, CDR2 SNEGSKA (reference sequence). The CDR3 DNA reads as TGCAGTGCCACTCCAGGGGGAGGAGAGCAGTACTTC. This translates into CSATPGGGEQYF.

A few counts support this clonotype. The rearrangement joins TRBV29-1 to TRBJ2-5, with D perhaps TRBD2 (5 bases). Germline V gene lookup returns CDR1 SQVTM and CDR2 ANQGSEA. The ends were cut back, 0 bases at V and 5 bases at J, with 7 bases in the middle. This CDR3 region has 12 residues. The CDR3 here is CSVEDRRETQYF. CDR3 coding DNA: TGCAGCGTTGAAGATAGGAGGGAGACCCAGTACTTC.

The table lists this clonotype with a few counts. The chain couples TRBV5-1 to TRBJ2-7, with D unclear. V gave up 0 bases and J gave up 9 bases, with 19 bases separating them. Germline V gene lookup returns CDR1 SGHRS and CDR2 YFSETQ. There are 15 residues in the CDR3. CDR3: CASSLVEGRGTVQYF. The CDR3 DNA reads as TGCGCCAGCAGCTTGGTAGAAGGACGTGGAACGGTGCAGTACTTC.

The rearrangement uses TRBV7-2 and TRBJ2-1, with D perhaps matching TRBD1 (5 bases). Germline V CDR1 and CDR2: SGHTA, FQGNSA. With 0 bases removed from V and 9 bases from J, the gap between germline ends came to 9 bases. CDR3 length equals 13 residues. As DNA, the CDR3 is TGTGCCAGCAGCTTAGCTCGCAGGGCTGAGCAGTTCTTC. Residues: CASSLARRAEQFF.

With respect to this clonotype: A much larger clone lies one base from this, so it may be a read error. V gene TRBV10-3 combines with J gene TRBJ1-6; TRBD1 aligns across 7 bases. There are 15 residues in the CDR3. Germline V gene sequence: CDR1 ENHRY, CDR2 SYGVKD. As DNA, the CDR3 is TGTGCCACCATGACAGGGACCCGTGGTAATTCGGCCCTCCGCTTT. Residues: CATMTGTRGNSALRF.

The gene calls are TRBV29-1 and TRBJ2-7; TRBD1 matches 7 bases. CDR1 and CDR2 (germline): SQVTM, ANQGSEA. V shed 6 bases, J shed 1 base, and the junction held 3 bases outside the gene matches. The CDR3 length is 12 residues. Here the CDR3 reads CSVTGASYEQYF. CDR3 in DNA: TGCAGCGTAACAGGGGCTTCCTACGAGCAGTACTTC.

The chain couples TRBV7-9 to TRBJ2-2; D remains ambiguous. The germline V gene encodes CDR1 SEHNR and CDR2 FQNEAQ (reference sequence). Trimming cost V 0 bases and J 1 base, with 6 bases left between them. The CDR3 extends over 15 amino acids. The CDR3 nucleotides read TGTGCCAGCAGCTTAGCGCACAGGAACACCGGGGAGCTGTTTTTT. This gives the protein CASSLAHRNTGELFF.

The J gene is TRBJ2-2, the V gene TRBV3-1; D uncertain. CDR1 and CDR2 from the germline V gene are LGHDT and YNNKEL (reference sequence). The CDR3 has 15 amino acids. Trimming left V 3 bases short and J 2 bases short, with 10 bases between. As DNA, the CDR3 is TGTGCCAGCAGCCATCCCGGCACCAACACCGGGGAGCTGTTTTTT. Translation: CASSHPGTNTGELFF.

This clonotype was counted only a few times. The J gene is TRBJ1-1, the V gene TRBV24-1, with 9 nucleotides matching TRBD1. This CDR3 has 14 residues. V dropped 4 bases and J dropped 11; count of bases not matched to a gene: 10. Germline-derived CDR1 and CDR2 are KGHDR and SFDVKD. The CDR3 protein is CATSDAGTGRGAFF. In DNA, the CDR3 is TGTGCCACCAGTGACGCCGGGACAGGGAGGGGGGCTTTCTTT.

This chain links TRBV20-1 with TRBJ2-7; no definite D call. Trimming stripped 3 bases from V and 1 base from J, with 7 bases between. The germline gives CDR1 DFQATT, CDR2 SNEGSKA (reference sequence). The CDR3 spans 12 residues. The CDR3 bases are TGCAGTGCTAGCCAGGCTTCCTACGAGCAGTACTTC. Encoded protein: CSASQASYEQYF.

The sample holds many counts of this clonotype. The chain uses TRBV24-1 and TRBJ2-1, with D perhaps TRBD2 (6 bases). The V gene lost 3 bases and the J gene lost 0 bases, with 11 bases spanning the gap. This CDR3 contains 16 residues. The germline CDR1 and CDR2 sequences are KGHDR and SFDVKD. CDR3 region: CATSDPGGPSYNEQFF. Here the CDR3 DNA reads TGTGCCACCAGTGATCCCGGAGGGCCCTCCTACAATGAGCAGTTCTTC.

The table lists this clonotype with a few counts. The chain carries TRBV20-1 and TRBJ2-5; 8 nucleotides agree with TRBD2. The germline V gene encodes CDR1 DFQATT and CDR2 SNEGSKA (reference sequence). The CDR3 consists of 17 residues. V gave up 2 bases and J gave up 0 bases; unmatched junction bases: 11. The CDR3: CSARRNHLLADQETQYF. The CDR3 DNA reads TGCAGTGCTAGACGAAACCACTTACTAGCGGACCAAGAGACCCAGTACTTC.

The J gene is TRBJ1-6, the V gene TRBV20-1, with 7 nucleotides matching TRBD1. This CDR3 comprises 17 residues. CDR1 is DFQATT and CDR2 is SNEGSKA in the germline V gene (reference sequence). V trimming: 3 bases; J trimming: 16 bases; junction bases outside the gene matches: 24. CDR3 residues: CSARDRSRGIGKRTLHF. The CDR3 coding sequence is TGCAGTGCTAGGGACAGGAGCAGGGGAATTGGGAAGAGGACGCTCCACTTT.

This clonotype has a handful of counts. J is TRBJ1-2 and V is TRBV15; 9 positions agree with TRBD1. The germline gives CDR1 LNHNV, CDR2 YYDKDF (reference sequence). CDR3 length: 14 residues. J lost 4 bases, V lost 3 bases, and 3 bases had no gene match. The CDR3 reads CATSRGQGGYGYTF. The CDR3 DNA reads TGTGCCACCAGCAGGGGACAGGGCGGCTATGGCTACACCTTC. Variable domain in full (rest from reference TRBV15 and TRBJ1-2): DAMVIQNPRYQVTQFGKPVTLSCSQTLNHNVMYWYQQKSSQAPKLLFHYYDKDFNNEADTPDNFQSRRPNTSFCFLDIRSPGLGDTAMYLCATSRGQGGYGYTFGSGTRLTVV.

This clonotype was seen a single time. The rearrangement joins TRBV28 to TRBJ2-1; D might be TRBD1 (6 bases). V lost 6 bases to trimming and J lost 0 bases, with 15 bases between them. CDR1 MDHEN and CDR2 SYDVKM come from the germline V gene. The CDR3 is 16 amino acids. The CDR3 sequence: CASSGMGASSYNEQFF. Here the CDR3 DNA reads TGTGCCAGCAGCGGGATGGGGGCCAGCTCCTACAATGAGCAGTTCTTC.

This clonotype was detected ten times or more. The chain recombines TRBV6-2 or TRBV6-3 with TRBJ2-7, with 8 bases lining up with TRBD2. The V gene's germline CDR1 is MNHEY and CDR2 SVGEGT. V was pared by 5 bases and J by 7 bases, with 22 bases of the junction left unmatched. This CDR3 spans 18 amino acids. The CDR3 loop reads CASSPGLLKLAAPLEQYF. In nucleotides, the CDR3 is TGTGCCAGCAGTCCCGGCCTCCTGAAACTAGCGGCCCCACTTGAGCAGTACTTC.

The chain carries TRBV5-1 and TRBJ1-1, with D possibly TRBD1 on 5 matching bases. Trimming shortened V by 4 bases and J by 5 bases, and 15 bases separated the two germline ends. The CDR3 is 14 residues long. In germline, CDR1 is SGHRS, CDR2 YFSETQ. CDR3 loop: CASSKMEGRTEAFF. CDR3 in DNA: TGCGCCAGCAGCAAAATGGAGGGGCGGACTGAAGCTTTCTTT.

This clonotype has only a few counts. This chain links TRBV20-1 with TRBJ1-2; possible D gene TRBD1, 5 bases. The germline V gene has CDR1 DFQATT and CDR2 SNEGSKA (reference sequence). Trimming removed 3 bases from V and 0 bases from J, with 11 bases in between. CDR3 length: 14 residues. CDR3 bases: TGCAGTGCTAGTGGGGCCGCCGCTAACTATGGCTACACCTTC. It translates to CSASGAAANYGYTF.

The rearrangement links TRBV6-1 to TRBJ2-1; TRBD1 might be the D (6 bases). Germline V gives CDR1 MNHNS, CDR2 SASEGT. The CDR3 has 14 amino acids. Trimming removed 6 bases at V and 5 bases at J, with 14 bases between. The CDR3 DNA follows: TGTGCCAGCAGGAGCCTACAGGGAAACAATGAGCAGTTCTTC. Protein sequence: CASRSLQGNNEQFF.

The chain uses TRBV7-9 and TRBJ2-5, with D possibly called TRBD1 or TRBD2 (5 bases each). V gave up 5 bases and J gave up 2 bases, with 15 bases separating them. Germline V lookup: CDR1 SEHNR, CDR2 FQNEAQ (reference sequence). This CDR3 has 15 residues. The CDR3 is CASSRVGTDQETQYF. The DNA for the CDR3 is TGTGCCAGCAGCCGAGTTGGGACGGATCAAGAGACCCAGTACTTC. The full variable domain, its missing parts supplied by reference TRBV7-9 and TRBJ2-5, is DTGVSQNPRHKITKRGQNVTFRCDPISEHNRLYWYRQTLGQGPEFLTYFQNEAQLEKSRLLSDRFSAERPKGSFSTLEIQRTEQGDSAMYLCASSRVGTDQETQYFGPGTRLLVL.

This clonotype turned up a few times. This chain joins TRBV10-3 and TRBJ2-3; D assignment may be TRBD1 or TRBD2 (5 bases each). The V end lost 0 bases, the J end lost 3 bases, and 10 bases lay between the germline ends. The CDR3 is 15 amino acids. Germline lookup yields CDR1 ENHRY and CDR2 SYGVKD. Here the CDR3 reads CAISESGELTDTQYF. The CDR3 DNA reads TGTGCCATCAGTGAGTCAGGGGAGCTAACAGATACGCAGTATTTT.

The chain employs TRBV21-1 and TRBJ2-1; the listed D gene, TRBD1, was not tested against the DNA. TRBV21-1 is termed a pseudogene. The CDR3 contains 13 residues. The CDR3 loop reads CAEKDTAHNEQFF. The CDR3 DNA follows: TGTGCAGAAAAGGACACCGCACACAATGAGCAGTTCTTC.

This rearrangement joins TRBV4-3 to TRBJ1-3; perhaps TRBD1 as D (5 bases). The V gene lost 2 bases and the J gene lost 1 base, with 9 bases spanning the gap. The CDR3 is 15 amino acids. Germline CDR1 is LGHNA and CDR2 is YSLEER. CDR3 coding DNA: TGCGCCAGCAGCCAAACGGAGGGGTCTGGAAACACCATATATTTT. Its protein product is CASSQTEGSGNTIYF.

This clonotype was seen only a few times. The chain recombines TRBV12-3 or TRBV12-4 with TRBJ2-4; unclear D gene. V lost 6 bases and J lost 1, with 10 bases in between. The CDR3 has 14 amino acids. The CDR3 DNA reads TGTGCCAGCAGCATGCTTGCGGCCAAAAACATTCAGTACTTC. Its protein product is CASSMLAAKNIQYF.

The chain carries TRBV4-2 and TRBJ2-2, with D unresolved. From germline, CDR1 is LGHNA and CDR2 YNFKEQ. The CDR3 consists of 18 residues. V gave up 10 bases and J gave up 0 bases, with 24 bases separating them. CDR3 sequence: CAMGPGLRRRANTGELFF. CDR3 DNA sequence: TGTGCCATGGGCCCCGGGCTGAGACGTAGGGCGAACACCGGGGAGCTGTTTTTT.

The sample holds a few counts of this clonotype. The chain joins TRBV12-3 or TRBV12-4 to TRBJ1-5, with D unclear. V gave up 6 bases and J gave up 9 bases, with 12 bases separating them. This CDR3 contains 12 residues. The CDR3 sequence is CASSIGRVPQHF. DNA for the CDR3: TGTGCCAGCAGCATAGGTAGGGTGCCCCAGCATTTT.

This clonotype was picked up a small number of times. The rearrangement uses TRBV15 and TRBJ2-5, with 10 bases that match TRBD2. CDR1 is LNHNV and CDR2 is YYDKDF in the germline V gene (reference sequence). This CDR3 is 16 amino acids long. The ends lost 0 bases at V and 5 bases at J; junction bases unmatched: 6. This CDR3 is CATSRDRLAGEETQYF. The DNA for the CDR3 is TGTGCCACCAGCAGAGATCGCCTAGCGGGAGAGGAGACCCAGTACTTC.

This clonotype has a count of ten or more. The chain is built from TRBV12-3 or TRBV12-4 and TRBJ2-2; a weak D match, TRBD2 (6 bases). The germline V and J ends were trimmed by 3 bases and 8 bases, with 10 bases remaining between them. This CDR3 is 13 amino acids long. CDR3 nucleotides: TGTGCCAGCAGTTTCCGGGCGGGAGGGGAGCTGTTTTTT. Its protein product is CASSFRAGGELFF.

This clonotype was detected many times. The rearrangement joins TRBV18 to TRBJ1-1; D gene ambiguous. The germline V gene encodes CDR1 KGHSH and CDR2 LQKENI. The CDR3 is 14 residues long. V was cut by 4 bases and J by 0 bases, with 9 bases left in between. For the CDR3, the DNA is TGTGCCAGCTCACTAGGACGGATGAACACTGAAGCTTTCTTT. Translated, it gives CASSLGRMNTEAFF.

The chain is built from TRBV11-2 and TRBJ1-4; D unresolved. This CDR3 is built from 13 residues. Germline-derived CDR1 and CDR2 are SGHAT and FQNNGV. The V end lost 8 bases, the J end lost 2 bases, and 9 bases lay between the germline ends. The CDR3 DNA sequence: TGTGCCAGCGGAATCGGTACTAATGAAAAACTGTTTTTT. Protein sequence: CASGIGTNEKLFF.